The present TCR beta chain was sequenced within a study of blood T cell repertoires in COVID-19. Study-level background: Italy, Spain and the United States were the sources of the convalescent and acute COVID-19 samples. The analysed material was cDNA or gDNA that came from T cells, B-cell-depleted T cells, or PBMCs.

The CDR3 extends over 15 amino acids. V lost 6 bases, J lost 3 bases, and 16 bases lay in between. Germline lookup yields CDR1 SGHRS and CDR2 YFSETQ. Source study methods: How many nucleated cells were present was estimated from reference gene primer amplification. Clones were sequenced by immunoSEQ multiplex PCR, and TCRdb holds only the in-frame ones, with some missing. From that table come the V and J calls and clone size; the DNA was used to work out D and trimming. Seen here are approximately 110,000 clones, under 75% observed once, and the top ten hold about 6.5%. The V gene is TRBV5-1, the J gene TRBJ2-1; weak D call: TRBD2 (5 bases). Material for sequencing was peripheral blood. The receptor comes from a man older than 75 with acute or convalescent COVID-19. The CDR3 DNA reads as TGCGCCAGCACCTCAGGCGGGTTTCGCTACAATGAGCAGTTCTTC. This encodes CASTSGGFRYNEQFF.